The TCR beta chain described here comes from a study of human T cells and chemical hapten exposure. Time point: patch test 1, 2 weeks after DPC sensitization. Treatment noted: therapeutic diphenylcyclopropenone sensitization with weekly scalp DPC. V was trimmed by 4 bases and J by 0 bases, leaving 10 bases between them. This CDR3 spans 14 amino acids. Germline assignment: CDR1 KGHSH and CDR2 LQKENI. Individual cDNA molecules had unique molecular identifiers attached to them by the library. TCRdb re-called the RACE reads with MiXCR, one entry per CDR3 protein. The sample includes 150,000 to 200,000 distinct CDR3 sequences, about 14% seen only once; the top ten take 1.7%.

The TCR sequence derives from a woman in her thirties with alopecia areata. Some clones in this sample may be carry-over from other donors' samples. The sample was whole blood, taken in connection with sensitization to the hapten diphenylcyclopropenone (DPC). The genes are TRBV18 and TRBJ2-7; no clear D. The chain's CDR3 is CASSRAESSYEQYF. DNA for the CDR3: TGTGCCAGCTCACGGGCGGAAAGCTCCTACGAGCAGTACTTC.